This passage covers 21 T cell receptor beta chains from one sample sequenced in a study of CD8 T cells in ankylosing spondylitis (dated by TCRdb to between 2016 and 2019). Library preparation used 5' RACE. The sequencer listed for this sample is Illumina HiSeq 2500. Starting from the raw public reads, TCRdb applied fastp trimming at Q25, assembled clones with MiXCR and retained in-frame beta chains. Identical CDR3 proteins give one entry, which carries the most common genes and DNA. The sample contains some 240,000 distinct CDR3 sequences, approximately 20% of them found a single time. The ten biggest clones cover roughly a third of the sample. Sequences were obtained from blood, either unsorted or a sorted T cell fraction (not recorded which). Receptors originate from a male donor with ankylosing spondylitis or in good health (not recorded which).

This clonotype was observed a handful of times. The chain has TRBV12-3 or TRBV12-4 and TRBJ2-1; D not resolved. The CDR3 is 14 amino acids. The germline V and J ends were trimmed by 3 bases and 8 bases, with 14 bases remaining between them. CDR3 DNA: TGTGCCAGCAGTTTTAGCTTTGTTCAGGATGAGCAGTTCTTC. It codes for CASSFSFVQDEQFF.

This clonotype came up a few times. The chain couples TRBV20-1 to TRBJ2-7; 8 bases are shared with TRBD2. V lost 6 bases, J lost 3 bases, and 7 bases stayed unmatched. The CDR3 consists of 13 residues. Germline V gene data show CDR1 as DFQATT and CDR2 as SNEGSKA (reference sequence). The CDR3 sequence: CSAREGFFYEQYF. CDR3 DNA: TGCAGTGCCCGGGAGGGGTTCTTCTACGAGCAGTACTTC.

This clonotype has just a few counts. This chain uses TRBV6-1 with TRBJ1-1; possible D gene TRBD1, 6 bases. With 2 bases removed from V and 0 bases from J, the gap between germline ends came to 10 bases. CDR1 is MNHNS and CDR2 is SASEGT in the germline V gene. The CDR3 is 15 residues long. CDR3 loop: CASSETPGVNTEAFF. DNA for the CDR3: TGTGCCAGCAGTGAAACCCCAGGGGTGAACACTGAAGCTTTCTTT.

This clonotype has more than one count but fewer than ten. V gene TRBV12-3 or TRBV12-4 combines with J gene TRBJ2-4, with 8 bases lining up with TRBD2. V shed 7 bases and J 7 bases; nucleotides not matched to a gene: 9. The CDR3 has 14 amino acids. The CDR3 loop is CASTYGGRSNIQYF. CDR3 nucleotides: TGTGCCAGCACCTACGGCGGGAGGTCGAACATTCAGTACTTC.

This clonotype turned up a few times. The chain combines TRBV5-6 with TRBJ2-5; 10 positions agree with TRBD2. J gave up 2 bases and V 2 bases, and 6 bases lay outside the gene matches. Germline V CDR1 and CDR2: SGHDT, YYEEEE. There are 16 residues in the CDR3. The CDR3 region is CASSFEREGRQETQYF. The CDR3 DNA reads as TGTGCCAGCAGCTTTGAGCGGGAGGGGCGGCAAGAGACCCAGTACTTC.

This rearrangement joins TRBV5-1 to TRBJ2-1, with 7 bases lining up with TRBD2. Germline lookup yields CDR1 SGHRS and CDR2 YFSETQ. With 3 bases clipped from V and 4 bases from J, the junction kept 16 bases outside the gene matches. CDR3 length: 18 amino acids. The DNA of the CDR3 is TGCGCCAGCAGCTATGACTACCCAGGGAGCGGGGATTACAATGAGCAGTTCTTC. Protein: CASSYDYPGSGDYNEQFF.

In this sample, this clonotype turned up a few times. V gene TRBV25-1 combines with J gene TRBJ2-3; D gene ambiguous. CDR3 length: 15 residues. The germline V gene encodes CDR1 MGHDK and CDR2 SYGVNS. Trimming removed 3 bases at V and 0 bases at J, with 10 bases between. The CDR3 sequence: CASSDRTASTDTQYF. CDR3 nucleotides: TGTGCCAGCAGTGACCGGACGGCAAGCACAGATACGCAGTATTTT.

The chain has TRBV2 and TRBJ2-5, with 12 bases aligning to TRBD2. The germline gives CDR1 SNHLY, CDR2 FYNNEI. J lost 3 bases, V lost 7 bases, and 18 bases had no gene match. The CDR3 is made up of 19 amino acids. This chain's CDR3 is CASTVASGRAGPPKETQYF. CDR3 coding DNA: TGTGCCAGCACCGTGGCTAGCGGGAGGGCCGGCCCCCCGAAAGAGACCCAGTACTTC.

In this sample, this clonotype turned up many times. The chain combines TRBV27 with TRBJ2-1; D gene uncertain. V was clipped by 4 bases and J by 0 bases, with 7 bases between them. Looked up from germline, CDR1 is MNHEY and CDR2 is SMNVEV (reference sequence). CDR3 length: 14 amino acids. CDR3 sequence reads: CASSSERSYNEQFF. The CDR3 nucleotides read TGTGCCAGCAGTTCAGAGCGCTCCTACAATGAGCAGTTCTTC.

The chain links TRBV29-1 to TRBJ2-2; D unresolved. CDR1 is SQVTM, CDR2 ANQGSEA, per germline. The CDR3 consists of 13 residues. V lost 7 bases, J lost 1 base, and 10 bases lay in between. CDR3 amino acids: CSGRAENTGELFF. Here the CDR3 DNA reads TGCAGCGGCCGGGCCGAGAACACCGGGGAGCTGTTTTTT.

This clonotype was observed a few times. The CDR3 protein is CASSRTESSGNTIYF. CDR3 DNA sequence: TGTGCCAGCAGTCGGACGGAGAGCTCTGGAAACACCATATATTTT. The chain has TRBV12-3 or TRBV12-4 and TRBJ1-3; no firm D call. This CDR3 has 15 residues. V was shortened by 5 bases and J by 0 bases, with 11 bases between the two germline ends.

There are a few counts of this clonotype. CDR3: CASSQQESYEQYF. The CDR3 DNA is TGCGCCAGCAGCCAGCAGGAATCCTACGAGCAGTACTTC. The chain joins TRBV4-1 to TRBJ2-7; no clear D gene. This CDR3 is built from 13 residues. The germline gives CDR1 MGHRA, CDR2 YSYEKL. V lost 3 bases to trimming and J lost 1 base, with 7 bases between them.

This clonotype was recorded a few times. This chain connects TRBV29-1 to TRBJ2-1; 10 bases agree with TRBD2. Germline-derived CDR1 and CDR2 are SQVTM and ANQGSEA. J gave up 14 bases and V 6 bases, and 10 bases lay outside the gene matches. This CDR3 contains 12 residues. The CDR3 here is CSVKREGPHEFF. The CDR3 DNA sequence: TGCAGCGTGAAGCGGGAGGGCCCCCACGAGTTCTTC.

There are many counts of this clonotype. J is TRBJ2-1 and V is TRBV7-8, with 9 bases aligning to TRBD2. The V and J ends lost 1 base and 0 bases, in that order; junction bases with no gene match: 1. The CDR3 has 16 amino acids. Germline V CDR1 and CDR2: SGHVS, FQNEAQ. Here the CDR3 DNA reads TGTGCCAGCAGCTTAGTTAGCGGGAGCTCCTACAATGAGCAGTTCTTC. It encodes CASSLVSGSSYNEQFF.

This chain connects TRBV20-1 to TRBJ2-1; tentatively, D is TRBD2 (6 bases). Per germline, CDR1 DFQATT and CDR2 SNEGSKA (reference sequence). The length of the CDR3 is 17 residues. Trimming removed 0 bases from V and 7 bases from J, with 22 bases in between. The DNA of the CDR3 is TGCAGTGCTAGAGATTTGGTGACTGGCGGGACCGGGAATGAGCAGTTCTTC. The encoded protein is CSARDLVTGGTGNEQFF.

In DNA form, the CDR3 reads TGTGCCAGCAGAACCTCCCAGGCGGATGAGCAGTTCTTC. Translated, it gives CASRTSQADEQFF. This chain links TRBV12-3 or TRBV12-4 with TRBJ2-1; D call uncertain. The CDR3 runs to 13 residues. The ends were cut back, 6 bases at V and 8 bases at J, with 14 bases in the middle.

This chain connects TRBV4-3 to TRBJ2-7; perhaps TRBD1 as D (6 bases). Per germline, CDR1 LGHNA and CDR2 YSLEER. CDR3 length equals 16 residues. V lost 0 bases to trimming and J lost 2 bases, with 14 bases between them. CDR3 in DNA: TGCGCCAGCAGCCAAGATGGCTCACAGGGCCCCTACGAGCAGTACTTC. This translates into CASSQDGSQGPYEQYF.

This clonotype was counted many times. The rearrangement joins TRBV27 to TRBJ2-7, with no clear D. CDR3 length equals 13 residues. Germline CDR1 is MNHEY and CDR2 is SMNVEV (reference sequence). Trimming pared 5 bases from V and 3 bases from J, leaving 11 bases between. The CDR3 spells CASSPRRSYEQYF. Written as DNA, the CDR3 is TGTGCCAGCAGTCCACGCCGGAGCTACGAGCAGTACTTC.

The chain employs TRBV12-3 or TRBV12-4 and TRBJ1-6, with D tentatively TRBD1 (6 bases). Deletions cut 1 base from V and 10 bases from J, with 11 bases between. The CDR3 is 14 amino acids. CDR3 loop: CASSLGGARSPLHF. The CDR3 DNA sequence: TGTGCCAGCAGTTTAGGGGGGGCCAGGTCACCCCTCCACTTT.

This clonotype turned up a few times. The chain is built from TRBV10-3 and TRBJ2-1; 13 bases are a match to TRBD2. Trimming at V came to 3 bases and at J to 7 bases, leaving 3 bases not matched to a gene. The CDR3 totals 15 residues. Germline loops: CDR1 ENHRY, CDR2 SYGVKD. CDR3 DNA: TGTGCCATCAGTGATACTAGCGGGAGGGGTAATGAGCAGTTCTTC. This sequence encodes CAISDTSGRGNEQFF.

A few counts support this clonotype. This sequence joins TRBV12-3 or TRBV12-4 and TRBJ1-2; 7 bases match TRBD1. The CDR3 spans 13 residues. The V and J ends lost 5 bases and 3 bases, in that order; junction bases with no gene match: 3. In nucleotides, the CDR3 is TGTGCCAGCAGTGGACAGGCTCACTATGGCTACACCTTC. Amino acid sequence: CASSGQAHYGYTF.